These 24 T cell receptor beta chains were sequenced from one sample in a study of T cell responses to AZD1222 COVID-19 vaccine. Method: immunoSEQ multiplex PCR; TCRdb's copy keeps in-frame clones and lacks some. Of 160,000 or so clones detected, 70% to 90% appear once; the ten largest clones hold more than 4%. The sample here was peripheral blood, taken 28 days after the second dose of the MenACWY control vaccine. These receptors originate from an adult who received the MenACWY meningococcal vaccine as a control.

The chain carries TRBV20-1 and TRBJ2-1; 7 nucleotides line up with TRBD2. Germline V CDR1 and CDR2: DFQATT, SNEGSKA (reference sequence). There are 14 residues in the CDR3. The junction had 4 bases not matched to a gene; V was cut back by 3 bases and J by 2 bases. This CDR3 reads CSASPGRAYNEQFF. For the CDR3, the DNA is TGCAGTGCTAGTCCGGGGAGGGCCTACAATGAGCAGTTCTTC.

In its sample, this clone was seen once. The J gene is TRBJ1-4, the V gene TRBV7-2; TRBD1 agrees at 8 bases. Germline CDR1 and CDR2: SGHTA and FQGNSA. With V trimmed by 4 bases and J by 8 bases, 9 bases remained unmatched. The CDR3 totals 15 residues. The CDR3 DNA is TGTGCCAGCAGCTCAACAGGACAGGGAGGCGAAAAACTGTTTTTT. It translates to CASSSTGQGGEKLFF.

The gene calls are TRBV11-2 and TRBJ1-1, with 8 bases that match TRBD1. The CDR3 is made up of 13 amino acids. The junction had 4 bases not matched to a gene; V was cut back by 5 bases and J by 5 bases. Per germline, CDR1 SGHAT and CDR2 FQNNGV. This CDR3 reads CASSTGGGTEAFF. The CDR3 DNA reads TGTGCCAGCAGCACAGGGGGGGGTACTGAAGCTTTCTTT.

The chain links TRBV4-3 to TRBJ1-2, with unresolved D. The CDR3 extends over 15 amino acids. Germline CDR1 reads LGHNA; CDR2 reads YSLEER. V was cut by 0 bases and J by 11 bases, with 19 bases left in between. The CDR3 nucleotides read TGCGCCAGCAGCCAAGATTGGCAGCCCCCCCGAACTTACACCTTC. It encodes CASSQDWQPPRTYTF.

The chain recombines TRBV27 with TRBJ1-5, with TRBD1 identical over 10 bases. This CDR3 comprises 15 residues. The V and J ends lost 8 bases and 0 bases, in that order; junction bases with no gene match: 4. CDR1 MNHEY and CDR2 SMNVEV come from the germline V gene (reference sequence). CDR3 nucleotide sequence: TGTGCCAGCCGGACAGGGGGAGATAGCAATCAGCCCCAGCATTTT. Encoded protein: CASRTGGDSNQPQHF.

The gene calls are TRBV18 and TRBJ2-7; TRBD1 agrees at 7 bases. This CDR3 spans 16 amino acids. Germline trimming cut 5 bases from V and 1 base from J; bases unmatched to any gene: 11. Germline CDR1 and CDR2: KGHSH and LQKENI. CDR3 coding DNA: TGTGCCAGCTCAGAACCGACAGGGATAAAGTCCTACGAGCAGTACTTC. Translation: CASSEPTGIKSYEQYF.

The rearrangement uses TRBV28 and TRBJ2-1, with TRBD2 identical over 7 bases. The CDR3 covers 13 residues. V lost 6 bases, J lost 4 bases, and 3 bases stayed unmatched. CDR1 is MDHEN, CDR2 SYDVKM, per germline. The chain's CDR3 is CASSRDYYNEQFF. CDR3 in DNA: TGTGCCAGCAGCCGGGACTATTACAATGAGCAGTTCTTC.

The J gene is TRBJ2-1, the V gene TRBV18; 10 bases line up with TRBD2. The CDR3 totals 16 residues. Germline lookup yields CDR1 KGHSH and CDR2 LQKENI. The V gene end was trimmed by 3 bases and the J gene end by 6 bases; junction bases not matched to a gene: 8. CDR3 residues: CASSPSLAGAVNEQFF. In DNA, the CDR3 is TGTGCCAGCTCACCGTCGCTAGCGGGAGCCGTCAATGAGCAGTTCTTC. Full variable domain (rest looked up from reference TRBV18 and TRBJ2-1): NAGVMQNPRHLVRRRGQEARLRCSPMKGHSHVYWYRQLPEEGLKFMVYLQKENIIDESGMPKERFSAEFPKEGPSILRIQQVVRGDSAAYFCASSPSLAGAVNEQFFGPGTRLTVL.

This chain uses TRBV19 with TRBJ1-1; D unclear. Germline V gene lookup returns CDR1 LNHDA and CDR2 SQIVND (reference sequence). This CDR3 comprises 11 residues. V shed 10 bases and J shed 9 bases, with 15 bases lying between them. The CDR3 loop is CATLEERKAFF. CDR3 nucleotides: TGTGCCACCCTAGAGGAGCGAAAAGCTTTCTTT. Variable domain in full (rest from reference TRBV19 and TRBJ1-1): DGGITQSPKYLFRKEGQNVTLSCEQNLNHDAMYWYRQDPGQGLRLIYYSQIVNDFQKGDIAEGYSVSREKKESFPLTVTSAQKNPTAFYLCATLEERKAFFGQGTRLTVV.

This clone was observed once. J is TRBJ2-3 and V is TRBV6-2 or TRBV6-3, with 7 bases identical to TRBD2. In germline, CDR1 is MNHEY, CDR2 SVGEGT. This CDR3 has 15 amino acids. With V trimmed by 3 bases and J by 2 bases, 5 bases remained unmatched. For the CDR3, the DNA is TGTGCCAGCAGTTATTGGCTAGCGGACACAGATACGCAGTATTTT. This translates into CASSYWLADTDTQYF.

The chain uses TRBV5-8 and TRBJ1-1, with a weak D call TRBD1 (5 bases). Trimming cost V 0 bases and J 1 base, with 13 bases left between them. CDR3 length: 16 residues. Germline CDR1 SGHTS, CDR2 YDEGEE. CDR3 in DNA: TGTGCCAGCAGCTTGGAACTCGGGGCCGGGAACACTGAAGCTTTCTTT. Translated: CASSLELGAGNTEAFF.

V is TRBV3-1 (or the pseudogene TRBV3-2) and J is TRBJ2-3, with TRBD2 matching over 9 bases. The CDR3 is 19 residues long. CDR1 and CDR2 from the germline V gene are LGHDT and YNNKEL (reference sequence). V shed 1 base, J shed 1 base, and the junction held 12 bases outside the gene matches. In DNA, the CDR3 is TGTGCCAGCAGCCAAGGGCGGGGGGGTTCTGGACTTTGCACAGATACGCAGTATTTT. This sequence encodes CASSQGRGGSGLCTDTQYF.

The CDR3 DNA sequence: TGTGCCTGGAGTGCCACCAATCAGCCCCAGCATTTT. It translates to CAWSATNQPQHF. This chain uses TRBV30 with TRBJ1-5; D unresolved. From germline, CDR1 is GTSNPN and CDR2 SVGIG (reference sequence). The CDR3 is 12 amino acids. V was pared by 1 base and J by 3 bases, with 4 bases between.

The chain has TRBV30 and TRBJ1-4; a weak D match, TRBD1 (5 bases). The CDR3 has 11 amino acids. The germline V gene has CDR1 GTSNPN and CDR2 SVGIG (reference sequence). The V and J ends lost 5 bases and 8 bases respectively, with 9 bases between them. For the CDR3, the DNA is TGTGCCTGGGGGACGGCCGAAAAACTGTTTTTT. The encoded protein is CAWGTAEKLFF.

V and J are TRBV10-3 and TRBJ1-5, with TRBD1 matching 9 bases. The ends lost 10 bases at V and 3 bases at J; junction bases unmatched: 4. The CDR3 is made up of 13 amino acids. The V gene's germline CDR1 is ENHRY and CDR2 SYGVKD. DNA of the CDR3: TGTGCCACCGGACAGGGGAACAATCAGCCCCAGCATTTT. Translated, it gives CATGQGNNQPQHF.

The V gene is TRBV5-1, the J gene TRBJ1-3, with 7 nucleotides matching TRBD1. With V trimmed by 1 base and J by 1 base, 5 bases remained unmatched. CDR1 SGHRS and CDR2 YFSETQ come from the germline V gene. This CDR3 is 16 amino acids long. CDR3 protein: CASSLSGQLSGNTIYF. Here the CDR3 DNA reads TGCGCCAGCAGCTTGTCGGGACAGCTTTCTGGAAACACCATATATTTT.

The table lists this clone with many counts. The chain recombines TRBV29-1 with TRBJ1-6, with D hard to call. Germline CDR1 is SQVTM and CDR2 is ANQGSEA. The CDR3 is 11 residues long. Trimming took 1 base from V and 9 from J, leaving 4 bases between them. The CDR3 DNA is TGCAGCGTTGAAGGTTGTTCACCCCTCCACTTT. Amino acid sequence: CSVEGCSPLHF.

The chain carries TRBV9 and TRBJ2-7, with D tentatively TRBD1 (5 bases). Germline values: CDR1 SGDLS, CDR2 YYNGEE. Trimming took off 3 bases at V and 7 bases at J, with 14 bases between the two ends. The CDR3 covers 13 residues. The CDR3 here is CASSGGLNNEQYF. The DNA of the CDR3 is TGTGCCAGCAGCGGGGGCTTAAACAATGAGCAGTACTTC.

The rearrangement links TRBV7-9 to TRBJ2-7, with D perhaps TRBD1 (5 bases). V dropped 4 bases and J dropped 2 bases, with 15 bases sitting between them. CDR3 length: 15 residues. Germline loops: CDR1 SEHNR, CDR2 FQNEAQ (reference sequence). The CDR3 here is CASSSSYTGTYEQYF. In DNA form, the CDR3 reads TGTGCCAGCAGCTCATCCTACACAGGAACCTACGAGCAGTACTTC.

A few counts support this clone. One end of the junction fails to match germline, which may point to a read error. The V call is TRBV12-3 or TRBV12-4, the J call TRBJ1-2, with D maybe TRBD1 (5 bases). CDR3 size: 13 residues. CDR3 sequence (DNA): TGTGCCATCCAGAGAATTAAGGCAGGGAGTGTGGCCTTC. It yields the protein CAIQRIKAGSVAF.

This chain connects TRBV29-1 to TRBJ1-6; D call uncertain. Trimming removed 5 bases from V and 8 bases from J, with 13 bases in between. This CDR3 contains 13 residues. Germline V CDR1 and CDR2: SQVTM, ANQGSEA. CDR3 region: CSVRVAGDSPLHF. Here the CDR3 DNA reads TGCAGCGTTCGGGTGGCCGGGGATTCACCCCTCCACTTT.

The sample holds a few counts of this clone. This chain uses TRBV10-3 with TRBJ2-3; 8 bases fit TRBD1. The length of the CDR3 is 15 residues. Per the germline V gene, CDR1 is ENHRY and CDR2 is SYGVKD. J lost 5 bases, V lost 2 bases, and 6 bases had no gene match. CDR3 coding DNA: TGTGCCATCAGTGAGGACAGGGGATGGAGAGATACGCAGTATTTT. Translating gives CAISEDRGWRDTQYF.

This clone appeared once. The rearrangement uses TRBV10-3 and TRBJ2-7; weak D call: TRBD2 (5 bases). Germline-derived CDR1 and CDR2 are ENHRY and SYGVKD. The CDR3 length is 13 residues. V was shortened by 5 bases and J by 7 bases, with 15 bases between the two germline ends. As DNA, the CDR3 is TGTGCCATCAGTACGGGTGAAAGAGGGGAGCAGTACTTC. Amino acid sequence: CAISTGERGEQYF.

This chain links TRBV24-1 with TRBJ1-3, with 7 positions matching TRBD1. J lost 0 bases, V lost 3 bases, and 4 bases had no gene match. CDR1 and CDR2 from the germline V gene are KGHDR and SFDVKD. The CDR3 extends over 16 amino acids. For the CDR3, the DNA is TGTGCCACCAGTGATGACGACAGGGCCTCTGGAAACACCATATATTTT. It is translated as CATSDDDRASGNTIYF.